This is a list of T cell receptor beta chains from one sample in a study of vaccination effects on CD4 cells after COVID-19. Which antigens these TCRs recognize remains unknown. Sequencing was performed with immunoSEQ multiplex PCR; in TCRdb, only in-frame clones are kept and a portion is missing. This sample yields roughly 45,000 clones, of which roughly 72% are seen a single time; about a tenth belongs to the top ten. The material sequenced was CD4+ T cells from PBMCs cultured with SARS-CoV-2 spike peptides, taken before COVID-19 vaccination. The origin of the receptors is a human donor who received a COVID-19 vaccine. The CDR3 runs from the conserved cysteine through the conserved F or W. A D gene is named only where the DNA matches it firmly. Where a row states a size, it is once, few, many or the class of an expanded clone; other rows omit it.

TRBJ2-5 . TRBV9 . TGTGCCAGCAGCGTAGATCTGGTCCAAGAGACCCAGTACTTC CASSVDLVQETQYF
TRBJ1-2 . TRBV6-5 . TGTGCCAGCAGGGCCCCCGGGGCCTATGGCTACACCTTC CASRAPGAYGYTF
TRBJ2-3 TRBD2 TRBV9 . TGTGCCAGCAGCGTAGTGGGGCGGGGGGGCGCAGATACGCAGTATTTT CASSVVGRGGADTQYF
TRBJ1-3 . TRBV13 . TGTGCCAGCAGCTTCGGACCCCTCTCTGGAAACACCATATATTTT CASSFGPLSGNTIYF
TRBJ1-1 . TRBV28 . TGTGCCAGCAGTTCCCCCCCCGGGACCGTGAACACTGAAGCTTTCTTT CASSSPPGTVNTEAFF
TRBJ2-3 . TRBV24-1 . TGTGCCACCAGTGATTTCGCAGATACGCAGTATTTT CATSDFADTQYF
TRBJ2-1 . TRBV27 . TGTGCCAGCAGTTTAGCCGGTGAGCAGTTCTTC CASSLAGEQFF
TRBJ1-4 . TRBV19 . TGTGCCAGTAGTATTTCGGGGCAAAATGAAAAACTGTTTTTT CASSISGQNEKLFF
TRBJ1-6 TRBD1 TRBV18 few TGTGCCAGCTCACCACAGGGGGCGAACTCACCCCTCCACTTT CASSPQGANSPLHF
TRBJ1-6 . TRBV6-2/TRBV6-3 . TGTGCCAGCAGTAGCAGGGTATATAATTCACCCCTCCACTTT CASSSRVYNSPLHF
TRBJ1-6 TRBD1 TRBV5-8 . TGTGCCAGCAGCTTGGAATATCCGGACAGGGCGAATTCACCCCTCCACTTT CASSLEYPDRANSPLHF
TRBJ2-2 TRBD1 TRBV2 . TGTGCCAGCATGGACAGGACGAACACCGGGGAGCTGTTTTTT CASMDRTNTGELFF
TRBJ1-2 . TRBV5-1 . TGCGCCAGCAGCCCCGGGGGGTTGGCCATGAACTATGGCTACACCTTC CASSPGGLAMNYGYTF
TRBJ1-6 . TRBV5-5 . TGTGCCAGCAGCTTGGAGGTTGAAGGGACCTATAATTCACCCCTCCACTTT CASSLEVEGTYNSPLHF
TRBJ1-6 TRBD1 TRBV25-1 few TGTGCCAGCAGTGGGACTAGGGGACAGGGTAATTCACCCCTCCACTTT CASSGTRGQGNSPLHF
TRBJ2-5 . TRBV3-1/TRBV3-2 . TGTGCCAGCAGCCAAGATACGGGTCAAGAGACCCAGTACTTC CASSQDTGQETQYF
TRBJ1-4 . TRBV18 few TGTGCCAGCTCCGCCAACAGAGCAACTAATGAAAAACTGTTTTTT CASSANRATNEKLFF
TRBJ2-5 . TRBV6-5 . TGTGCCAGCAGTTTGGGGGCGCTGGTGGGAGAGACCCAGTACTTC CASSLGALVGETQYF
TRBJ2-1 TRBD2 TRBV5-4 few TGTGCCAGCAGCTTAGATCCCTCGCGAGCGGGGGGGAACAATGAGCAGTTCTTC CASSLDPSRAGGNNEQFF
TRBJ2-2 . TRBV7-2 . TGTGCCAGCAGCTTATTTTCAGGGGTCGTGGACACCGGGGAGCTGTTTTTT CASSLFSGVVDTGELFF
TRBJ1-6 . TRBV14 once TGTGCCAGCAGCCCCCGGGCCGCAAATTCACCCCTCCACTTT CASSPRAANSPLHF
TRBJ1-1 . TRBV29-1 . TGCAGCGTTCCAATACAGGGTGGGTACACTGAAGCTTTCTTT CSVPIQGGYTEAFF
TRBJ2-5 TRBD2 TRBV3-1/TRBV3-2 . TGTGCCAGCAGCCTTAGGACTAGCGGTTCCCAAGAGACCCAGTACTTC CASSLRTSGSQETQYF
TRBJ1-5 . TRBV3-1/TRBV3-2 few TGTGCCAGCAGCCCTATGGGCAGTTCACCGCCCCAGCATTTT CASSPMGSSPPQHF
TRBJ2-5 TRBD2 TRBV3-1/TRBV3-2 medium-sized TGTGCCAGCAGCCACCCTAGCGGGGGGGCCCAAGAGACCCAGTACTTC CASSHPSGGAQETQYF
TRBJ1-2 TRBD1 TRBV7-2 . TGTGCCAGCAGCTTAGATTTTACAGGGGTTTATGGCTACACCTTC CASSLDFTGVYGYTF
TRBJ1-2 . TRBV6-6 . TGTGCCAGCAGTTACCTCGGGGGAATTAACTATGGCTACACCTTC CASSYLGGINYGYTF
TRBJ2-3 . TRBV7-3 . TGTGCCAGCAGCTCCCGCAGCGGCTCCACAGATACGCAGTATTTT CASSSRSGSTDTQYF
TRBJ1-1 . TRBV6-1 . TGTGCCAGCAGTGAGTACAGGGAGGGCACTGAAGCTTTCTTT CASSEYREGTEAFF
TRBJ1-1 . TRBV12-2 . TGTGCAAGTCGCTTAGTTCTGGGGTACACTGAAGCTTTCTTT CASRLVLGYTEAFF
TRBJ1-5 . TRBV6-2/TRBV6-3 . TGTGCCAGCAGTTACTCCACAGGGTTTCGCAATCAGCCCCAGCATTTT CASSYSTGFRNQPQHF
TRBJ2-5 TRBD1 TRBV2 . TGTGCCAGCGCAGGGGGCGCAGGAGAGACCCAGTACTTC CASAGGAGETQYF
TRBJ1-1 . TRBV5-1 . TGCGCCAGCAGGGAAGGGGACACCAGATACACTGAAGCTTTCTTT CASREGDTRYTEAFF
TRBJ1-2 . TRBV3-1/TRBV3-2 . TGTGCCAGCAGCCAAGATCCCGCAGGGCAGGGCTACACCTTC CASSQDPAGQGYTF
TRBJ2-1 . TRBV4-3 . TGCGCCAGCAGCCAACAGGGGGGGGGCGTCAATGAGCAGTTCTTC CASSQQGGGVNEQFF
TRBJ2-2 TRBD1 TRBV7-8 . TGTGCCAGCAGCCTAAACCCAGGGGGCGCGAACACCGGGGAGCTGTTTTTT CASSLNPGGANTGELFF
TRBJ1-5 . TRBV11-2 . TGTGCCAGCAGCTTCGAGACAGCCCACAATCAGCCCCAGCATTTT CASSFETAHNQPQHF
TRBJ1-5 TRBD1 TRBV7-2 . TGTGCCAGCAGCTTGAGACAGGGCGATCAGCCCCAGCATTTT CASSLRQGDQPQHF
TRBJ1-1 . TRBV15 . TGTGCCACCAGCGGCCAATGGGCCGACAAAGCTTTCTTT CATSGQWADKAFF
TRBJ2-5 TRBD1 TRBV6-6 . TGTGCCAGCAGTCCGACAGGGGAAGGGGAGACCCAGTACTTC CASSPTGEGETQYF
TRBJ2-6 . TRBV10-1 . TGCGCCAGCAGTGCATCCTCTGGGGCCAACGTCCTGACTTTC CASSASSGANVLTF
TRBJ2-1 . TRBV25-1 . TGTGCCAGCAGTGAATTGGAGGGCCCCTACAATGAGCAGTTCTTC CASSELEGPYNEQFF
TRBJ1-2 TRBD1 TRBV7-3 few TGTGCCAGCAGCCGGACAGGGGGCAACGGCTACACCTTC CASSRTGGNGYTF
TRBJ1-2 TRBD1 TRBV6-2/TRBV6-3 . TGTGCCAGCAGTCAACCGGACAGGGTTAGCTACACCTTC CASSQPDRVSYTF
TRBJ1-5 TRBD1 TRBV19 few TGTGCCAGTAAGGAGGGGGCGTTTGTCCAGCCCCAGCATTTT CASKEGAFVQPQHF
TRBJ2-5 TRBD1 TRBV28 . TGTGCCAGCACAGGGACAGGGGCCGTCCAAGAGACCCAGTACTTC CASTGTGAVQETQYF
TRBJ2-1 . TRBV6-1 . TGTGCCAGCAGTGAAGCGGGGGGTACTGAGCAGTTCTTC CASSEAGGTEQFF
TRBJ2-6 . TRBV4-3 . TGCGCCAGCAGCCAAGATAGGGGACATGGCTCTGGGGCCAACGTCCTGACTTTC CASSQDRGHGSGANVLTF
TRBJ1-1 . TRBV7-2 . TGTGCCAGCAGCTTAACGGACATGAACACTGAAGCTTTCTTT CASSLTDMNTEAFF
TRBJ2-4 . TRBV15 . TGTGCCACCAGCAATCGTTTGGGGTTGAGTGACATTCAGTACTTC CATSNRLGLSDIQYF
TRBJ1-5 . TRBV7-2 . TGTGCCAGCAGCTTAGAGCGGGGTAGGCAGCCCCAGCATTTT CASSLERGRQPQHF
TRBJ2-5 . TRBV12-3/TRBV12-4 . TGTGCCAGCAGTTTAAGGGGGCAAGAGACCCAGTACTTC CASSLRGQETQYF
TRBJ2-5 . TRBV5-1 . TGCGCCAGCAGCGACGGACAGTACTCAAGAACCCAGTACTTC CASSDGQYSRTQYF
TRBJ1-3 . TRBV7-3 . TGTGCCAGCAGCTTACAGGACTACTCTGGAAACACCATATATTTT CASSLQDYSGNTIYF
TRBJ1-4 . TRBV11-2 . TGTGCCAGCAGCTCCCCCGGCGGGGGGATTAATGAAAAACTGTTTTTT CASSSPGGGINEKLFF
TRBJ1-5 TRBD1 TRBV6-5 once TGTGCCAGCAGTCGGGACAGGGGAAACAATCAGCCCCAGCATTTT CASSRDRGNNQPQHF
TRBJ1-2 TRBD1 TRBV11-2 . TGTGCCAGCAGCATTGACAGGGGTACGGAGGGCTACACCTTC CASSIDRGTEGYTF